The rows below give T cell receptor beta chains drawn from one sample of a study of blood T cell repertoires in COVID-19. Produced via immunoSEQ multiplex PCR; TCRdb's table is partial and in-frame only. The table lists about 140,000 clones, around 83% of them singletons, with about 8.9% in the top ten. The sample comprised peripheral blood. The receptors come from a man aged 25-45 years with COVID-19, enrolled during active disease. Both conserved end residues are part of each CDR3. The D gene is left open where the match is weak. Size is omitted from some rows. Given values are once, few, many or a class for expanded clones.

clone size	J gene	D gene	V gene	CDR3 protein	CDR3 DNA
-	TRBJ1-2	-	TRBV5-6	CASREGANYGYTF	TGTGCCAGCCGCGAGGGGGCTAACTATGGCTACACCTTC
-	TRBJ2-7	-	TRBV18	CASSGSRATYEQYF	TGTGCCAGCTCAGGGTCCAGGGCTACCTACGAGCAGTACTTC
-	TRBJ2-7	TRBD1	TRBV19	CASSSGQGGSYEQYF	TGTGCCAGTAGTTCGGGACAGGGAGGTTCCTACGAGCAGTACTTC
-	TRBJ2-1	TRBD1	TRBV28	CASSLLTTGGLDEQFF	TGTGCCAGCAGTTTGCTAACGACAGGGGGCCTGGATGAGCAGTTCTTC
-	TRBJ1-1	TRBD1	TRBV3-1/TRBV3-2	CASSPTRGRSANTEAFF	TGTGCCAGCAGCCCGACTAGGGGGCGGTCTGCGAACACTGAAGCTTTCTTT
-	TRBJ1-1	-	TRBV27	CASSPLGANTEAFF	TGTGCCAGCAGTCCACTGGGAGCGAACACTGAAGCTTTCTTT
-	TRBJ1-6	-	TRBV6-1	CASSDPTEYNSPLHF	TGTGCCAGCAGTGATCCGACAGAGTATAATTCACCCCTCCACTTT
once	TRBJ2-1	TRBD2	TRBV28	CASSFLSGTSGRNEQFF	TGTGCCAGCAGTTTCCTGTCCGGGACTAGCGGAAGGAATGAGCAGTTCTTC
-	TRBJ1-4	TRBD1	TRBV27	CASSPGQGKDEKLFF	TGTGCCAGCAGCCCTGGACAGGGGAAGGATGAAAAACTGTTTTTT
once	TRBJ2-5	-	TRBV29-1	CSARGSEETQYF	TGCAGCGCGAGGGGCAGCGAAGAGACCCAGTACTTC
-	TRBJ1-5	TRBD1	TRBV7-9	CASSLQGLNQPQHF	TGTGCCAGCAGCCTACAGGGGCTAAATCAGCCCCAGCATTTT
-	TRBJ2-7	TRBD2	TRBV11-3	CASSSGGPPYEQYF	TGTGCCAGCAGCTCGGGAGGACCTCCCTACGAGCAGTACTTC
-	TRBJ1-2	-	TRBV7-2	CASSLGQGYGYTF	TGTGCCAGCAGCTTAGGCCAGGGGTATGGCTACACCTTC
-	TRBJ2-7	-	TRBV7-2	CASSLFGQAGEQYF	TGTGCCAGCAGCTTATTCGGGCAGGCGGGGGAGCAGTACTTC
-	TRBJ2-1	-	TRBV7-9	CASSPRGSRDNEQFF	TGTGCCAGCAGCCCCAGGGGTTCCAGGGACAATGAGCAGTTCTTC
-	TRBJ2-1	-	TRBV6-5	CASSSGSSYSYNEQFF	TGTGCCAGCAGTTCGGGTTCGTCCTACTCCTACAATGAGCAGTTCTTC
-	TRBJ1-6	-	TRBV7-2	CASRKRQGSSSYNSPLHF	TGTGCCAGCAGGAAGAGGCAGGGTAGTAGCTCCTATAATTCACCCCTCCACTTT
few	TRBJ1-1	-	TRBV6-5	CASVRRGANTEAFF	TGTGCCAGCGTTCGAAGGGGCGCTAACACTGAAGCTTTCTTT
-	TRBJ2-2	-	TRBV25-1	CASTGAGGSSGETGELFF	TGTGCCAGCACGGGGGCAGGGGGCTCTAGCGGTGAAACCGGGGAGCTGTTTTTT
-	TRBJ2-2	TRBD1	TRBV2	CASRPGTGNTGELFF	TGTGCCAGCAGACCCGGGACAGGGAACACCGGGGAGCTGTTTTTT
-	TRBJ2-3	-	TRBV3-1/TRBV3-2	CASSSQGLTDTQYF	TGTGCCAGCAGCTCCCAGGGGCTCACAGATACGCAGTATTTT
-	TRBJ2-5	TRBD1	TRBV27	CASRTPGTGAETQYF	TGTGCCAGCCGAACGCCCGGGACAGGGGCAGAGACCCAGTACTTC
-	TRBJ2-1	-	TRBV11-2	CASRQVSGNEQFF	TGTGCCAGCAGACAGGTTTCAGGGAATGAGCAGTTCTTC
-	TRBJ1-3	TRBD1	TRBV28	CASSSPTGWAGNPIYF	TGTGCCAGCAGTTCTCCGACAGGGTGGGCTGGAAACCCCATATATTTT
-	TRBJ2-3	-	TRBV19	CASSISPFNRRDTQYF	TGTGCCAGTAGTATATCCCCCTTCAATAGGAGAGATACGCAGTATTTT
-	TRBJ2-2	TRBD1	TRBV28	CASSLPRDRVNTGELFF	TGTGCCAGCAGTTTGCCCCGGGACAGGGTTAACACCGGGGAGCTGTTTTTT
-	TRBJ2-7	TRBD2	TRBV7-2	CASSLAGAGGNEQYF	TGTGCCAGCAGCTTAGCAGGGGCGGGAGGGAACGAGCAGTACTTC
-	TRBJ2-7	TRBD1	TRBV14	CASSHWDRGNEQYF	TGTGCCAGCAGCCACTGGGACAGGGGGAACGAGCAGTACTTC
-	TRBJ2-4	TRBD2	TRBV2	CASSGVGRGAKNIQYF	TGTGCCAGCAGTGGGGTTGGGCGGGGGGCCAAAAACATTCAGTACTTC
-	TRBJ2-5	-	TRBV7-2	CASSSNRAPQETQYF	TGTGCCAGCAGCTCCAACAGGGCCCCCCAAGAGACCCAGTACTTC
-	TRBJ2-7	-	TRBV11-1	CASSLSLPPGEQYF	TGTGCCAGCAGCTTATCTTTACCCCCGGGCGAGCAGTACTTC
-	TRBJ2-7	-	TRBV3-1/TRBV3-2	CASSRTGTPYEQYF	TGTGCCAGCAGCCGGACCGGGACACCCTACGAGCAGTACTTC
-	TRBJ2-2	TRBD2	TRBV6-6	CASSRTSGRSFGTGELFF	TGTGCCAGCAGTCGGACTAGCGGGAGATCCTTCGGCACCGGGGAGCTGTTTTTT
-	TRBJ1-1	TRBD1	TRBV9	CASSVGDRVGDTEAFF	TGTGCCAGCAGCGTTGGGGACAGGGTGGGGGACACTGAAGCTTTCTTT
few	TRBJ2-1	TRBD2	TRBV25-1	CASSDPSGSLNEQFF	TGTGCCAGCAGTGACCCTAGCGGGAGTTTGAATGAGCAGTTCTTC
-	TRBJ2-5	-	TRBV5-6	CASSLGPVSAETQYF	TGTGCCAGCAGCTTGGGACCAGTTAGCGCGGAGACCCAGTACTTC
once	TRBJ2-7	-	TRBV5-4	CASSLGGSGYEQYF	TGTGCCAGCAGCCTTGGCGGTAGCGGTTACGAGCAGTACTTC
-	TRBJ2-1	TRBD2	TRBV28	CASSPWSAGGSYNEQFF	TGTGCCAGCAGTCCTTGGAGCGCGGGAGGATCCTACAATGAGCAGTTCTTC
-	TRBJ2-1	TRBD2	TRBV20-1	CSGAGDNEQFF	TGCAGTGGGGCGGGAGATAATGAGCAGTTCTTC
-	TRBJ1-2	-	TRBV19	CASSITGPNYGYTF	TGTGCCAGTAGTATAACAGGGCCCAACTATGGCTACACCTTC
once	TRBJ2-1	TRBD2	TRBV10-3	CAIRGFQAGGQNEQFF	TGTGCCATCAGGGGATTTCAGGCGGGAGGGCAGAATGAGCAGTTCTTC
-	TRBJ1-1	-	TRBV4-3	CASSWSGTTNTEAFF	TGCGCCAGCAGCTGGTCCGGGACAACCAACACTGAAGCTTTCTTT
-	TRBJ2-2	-	TRBV19	CASSMRSSSNTGELFF	TGTGCCAGTAGTATGAGGAGCTCCTCGAACACCGGGGAGCTGTTTTTT
once	TRBJ2-7	TRBD1	TRBV7-9	CASSQNLQGISYEQYF	TGTGCCAGCAGCCAGAACCTACAGGGGATATCCTACGAGCAGTACTTC
-	TRBJ2-1	-	TRBV4-1	CASSPPTSTQSNEQFF	TGCGCCAGCAGCCCCCCGACTTCCACTCAATCCAATGAGCAGTTCTTC
-	TRBJ2-7	TRBD2	TRBV5-1	CASSLKGLAGAGEQYF	TGCGCCAGCAGCTTGAAGGGACTAGCGGGAGCGGGGGAGCAGTACTTC
-	TRBJ1-1	-	TRBV18	CASSPLRGWNTEAFF	TGTGCCAGCTCACCACTAAGGGGGTGGAACACTGAAGCTTTCTTT
once	TRBJ2-2	TRBD1	TRBV9	CASSPRGLRTGELFF	TGTGCCAGCAGCCCCAGGGGGCTGCGGACCGGGGAGCTGTTTTTT
-	TRBJ2-3	TRBD2	TRBV5-6	CASSLSSGRITDTQYF	TGTGCCAGCAGCTTGTCTAGCGGGAGGATCACAGATACGCAGTATTTT
-	TRBJ2-7	-	TRBV7-8	CASSTGSSYEQYF	TGTGCCAGCAGCACAGGGAGCTCCTACGAGCAGTACTTC
-	TRBJ2-7	TRBD2	TRBV2	CASGQGSGSSYEQYF	TGTGCCAGCGGTCAAGGGAGCGGGAGTTCCTACGAGCAGTACTTC
-	TRBJ1-2	-	TRBV7-9	CASSLGDSYGYTF	TGTGCCAGCAGCTTAGGCGATAGTTATGGCTACACCTTC
-	TRBJ2-6	-	TRBV5-5	CASSSLNTAGANVLTF	TGTGCCAGCAGCTCCCTTAATACGGCTGGGGCCAACGTCCTGACTTTC
-	TRBJ2-7	TRBD2	TRBV28	CASSVYRAGGLGSYEQYF	TGTGCCAGCAGCGTTTATCGAGCGGGAGGGTTGGGTAGCTACGAGCAGTACTTC